Shown below are 30 T cell receptor beta chains from a single sample sequenced in a study of technical replicates of blood from several donors. Libraries were prepared by immunoSEQ multiplex PCR; TCRdb keeps only in-frame clonotypes and omits some of them. The profile covers 55,000 to 75,000 clones, with around 96% appearing a single time and 2.5% to 3.5% taken by the ten largest. Sequencing was carried out using PBMCs. The receptor set was obtained from a human donor in good health. Some clones in this sample may be carry-over from other donors' samples.

The V gene is TRBV7-9, the J gene TRBJ2-5; D gene unclear. This CDR3 has 16 amino acids. CDR1 is SEHNR and CDR2 is FQNEAQ in the germline V gene (reference sequence). The germline V and J ends were trimmed by 1 base and 1 base, with 13 bases remaining between them. The CDR3 nucleotides are TGTGCCAGCAGCTTAGGACATACCATGGGCCAAGAGACCCAGTACTTC. It yields the protein CASSLGHTMGQETQYF.

This sequence joins TRBV19 and TRBJ2-7; no clear D. The germline V gene has CDR1 LNHDA and CDR2 SQIVND (reference sequence). CDR3 length: 15 residues. Trimming removed 2 bases at V and 0 bases at J, with 11 bases between. The CDR3 DNA sequence: TGTGCCAGTAGTATATCAGGCAGCAGCTCCTACGAGCAGTACTTC. It translates to CASSISGSSSYEQYF.

The chain links TRBV20-1 to TRBJ1-1, with D possibly being TRBD1 (5 bases). Germline lookup yields CDR1 DFQATT and CDR2 SNEGSKA (reference sequence). The CDR3 covers 10 residues. For the CDR3, the DNA is TGCAGCCCTCAAGGGCAGGGAGCTTTCTTT. Protein: CSPQGQGAFF.

This clone was counted a single time. The chain employs TRBV11-2 and TRBJ2-2, with 8 positions matching TRBD2. CDR1 and CDR2 from the germline V gene are SGHAT and FQNNGV. J lost 5 bases, V lost 1 base, and 12 bases had no gene match. CDR3 size: 18 residues. DNA for the CDR3: TGTGCCAGCAGCTTAGGAGGGTGGGGTAGCGGGAATACCGGGGAGCTGTTTTTT. This translates into CASSLGGWGSGNTGELFF.

The chain links TRBV15 to TRBJ2-5, with 7 positions matching TRBD2. The CDR3 loop spans 15 amino acids. Germline values: CDR1 LNHNV, CDR2 YYDKDF (reference sequence). With V trimmed by 4 bases and J by 4 bases, 9 bases remained unmatched. As DNA, the CDR3 is TGTGCCACCAGCAACAGGTCGGGAGGCCCAGAGACCCAGTACTTC. This gives the protein CATSNRSGGPETQYF.

CDR3 residues: CASRPRQGAWETQYF. The CDR3 DNA reads as TGTGCCAGCAGACCCAGACAGGGGGCCTGGGAGACCCAGTACTTC. V is TRBV2 and J is TRBJ2-5; 10 nucleotides align to TRBD1. The V gene's germline CDR1 is SNHLY and CDR2 FYNNEI. V gave up 6 bases and J gave up 5 bases; unmatched junction bases: 9. This CDR3 is 15 amino acids long.

The CDR3 loop is CASSQSMAGGRARAKNIQYF. Here the CDR3 DNA reads TGCGCCAGCAGCCAATCTATGGCTGGCGGGAGGGCCAGGGCCAAAAACATTCAGTACTTC. This chain links TRBV4-3 with TRBJ2-4, with 9 bases fitting TRBD2. V was pared by 2 bases and J by 1 base, with 15 bases of the junction left unmatched. Germline values: CDR1 LGHNA, CDR2 YSLEER. The CDR3 totals 20 residues.

The CDR3 DNA is TGCGCCAGCAGCCGATCGGGAGCGACCTTCCAAGAGACCCAGTACTTC. Translated: CASSRSGATFQETQYF. The chain is built from TRBV4-3 and TRBJ2-5; D may be TRBD2 (6 bases). Trimming removed 4 bases from V and 1 base from J, with 16 bases in between. Looked up from germline, CDR1 is LGHNA and CDR2 is YSLEER. The CDR3 extends over 16 amino acids.

The CDR3 sequence: CASSPTSARYGYTF. The CDR3 DNA follows: TGTGCCAGCAGCCCCACTTCAGCGCGATATGGCTACACCTTC. The V call is TRBV27, the J call TRBJ1-2, with D unresolved. This CDR3 region has 14 residues. Per the germline V gene, CDR1 is MNHEY and CDR2 is SMNVEV (reference sequence). Trimming took 6 bases from V and 5 from J, leaving 16 bases between them.

CDR3 region: CASSSVMNTEAFF. Here the CDR3 DNA reads TGTGCCAGCAGCTCGGTTATGAACACTGAAGCTTTCTTT. The chain combines TRBV11-2 with TRBJ1-1, with no clear D. The ends were cut back, 4 bases at V and 0 bases at J, with 6 bases in the middle. This CDR3 has 13 residues. CDR1 is SGHAT and CDR2 is FQNNGV in the germline V gene. Looking up the rest from reference TRBV11-2 and TRBJ1-1 gives the full variable domain: EAGVAQSPRYKIIEKRQSVAFWCNPISGHATLYWYQQILGQGPKLLIQFQNNGVVDDSQLPKDRFSAERLKGVDSTLKIQPAKLEDSAVYLCASSSVMNTEAFFGQGTRLTVV.

J is TRBJ1-1 and V is TRBV5-4; 8 bases agree with TRBD1. V trimming: 5 bases; J trimming: 5 bases; junction bases outside the gene matches: 8. The germline CDR1 and CDR2 sequences are SGHNT and YYREEE (reference sequence). The CDR3 has 14 residues. In DNA form, the CDR3 reads TGTGCCAGCAGTCCAGGGGGCGACAGAACTGAAGCTTTCTTT. Protein sequence: CASSPGGDRTEAFF.

The chain uses TRBV11-2 and TRBJ1-2; TRBD1 agrees at 7 bases. The germline CDR1 and CDR2 sequences are SGHAT and FQNNGV. The CDR3 covers 16 residues. The ends lost 1 base at V and 7 bases at J; junction bases unmatched: 12. The CDR3: CASSLVGTVVRRGYTF. The CDR3 coding sequence is TGTGCCAGCAGCTTAGTTGGGACAGTAGTTCGACGTGGCTACACCTTC.

This chain links TRBV28 with TRBJ2-3; TRBD2 matches at 12 bases. V lost 4 bases to trimming and J lost 4 bases; unmatched junction nucleotides: 9. In germline, CDR1 is MDHEN, CDR2 SYDVKM. This CDR3 has 17 residues. The CDR3: CASSSPLAGGFSDTQYF. In nucleotides, the CDR3 is TGTGCCAGCAGTTCACCACTAGCGGGGGGTTTCTCAGATACGCAGTATTTT.

A single count supports this clone. This chain connects TRBV10-3 to TRBJ2-7; TRBD2 aligns across 11 bases. With 10 bases clipped from V and 1 base from J, the junction kept 15 bases outside the gene matches. The germline gives CDR1 ENHRY, CDR2 SYGVKD. The CDR3 is 17 amino acids. CDR3 region: CATRTPLAGVLSYEQYF. In nucleotides, the CDR3 is TGTGCCACCCGAACCCCACTAGCGGGGGTACTATCCTACGAGCAGTACTTC.

V and J are TRBV5-4 and TRBJ2-1; maybe TRBD1 (6 bases). This CDR3 is built from 17 residues. The germline gives CDR1 SGHNT, CDR2 YYREEE (reference sequence). Trimming pared 4 bases from V and 3 bases from J, leaving 20 bases between. The CDR3 protein is CASSPGVGGSYYNEQFF. The CDR3 DNA sequence: TGTGCCAGCAGCCCTGGGGTAGGGGGAAGTTACTACAATGAGCAGTTCTTC.

The rearrangement joins TRBV7-8 to TRBJ2-7; possibly TRBD1 for D (7 bases). The CDR3 loop spans 16 amino acids. The ends were cut back, 2 bases at V and 3 bases at J, with 17 bases in the middle. From germline, CDR1 is SGHVS and CDR2 FQNEAQ. The CDR3 loop reads CASSLRETGTGYEQYF. The DNA of the CDR3 is TGTGCCAGCAGCTTACGGGAGACAGGGACTGGCTACGAGCAGTACTTC. Full variable domain (remainder filled in from reference TRBV7-8 and TRBJ2-7): GAGVSQSPRYKVAKRGQDVALRCDPISGHVSLFWYQQALGQGPEFLTYFQNEAQLDKSGLPSDRFFAERPEGSVSTLKIQRTQQEDSAVYLCASSLRETGTGYEQYFGPGTRLTVT.

The chain carries TRBV29-1 and TRBJ2-5; D is possibly TRBD2 (6 bases). The V gene lost 2 bases and the J gene lost 1 base, with 11 bases spanning the gap. The CDR3 totals 14 residues. Germline V gene lookup returns CDR1 SQVTM and CDR2 ANQGSEA. The CDR3, as DNA: TGCAGCGTTGAATTTAGCGGTGCCCAAGAGACCCAGTACTTC. The encoded protein is CSVEFSGAQETQYF.

This rearrangement joins TRBV5-5 to TRBJ2-5; TRBD2 is a possible D gene (5 bases). Germline V lookup: CDR1 SGHKS, CDR2 YYEKEE (reference sequence). The germline V and J ends were trimmed by 2 bases and 3 bases, with 8 bases remaining between them. CDR3 length: 13 amino acids. The CDR3, as DNA: TGTGCCAGCAGCTTCCCGGGAAAAGAGACCCAGTACTTC. Its protein is CASSFPGKETQYF.

The chain couples TRBV7-2 to TRBJ2-3; 8 nucleotides align to TRBD2. Germline CDR1 is SGHTA and CDR2 is FQGNSA. With 4 bases clipped from V and 7 bases from J, the junction kept 10 bases outside the gene matches. The CDR3 spans 15 residues. Here the CDR3 reads CASSSVSRGENTQYF. Written as DNA, the CDR3 is TGTGCCAGCAGCTCAGTTTCGCGGGGGGAAAATACGCAGTATTTT.

The rearrangement uses TRBV7-3 and TRBJ1-5, with TRBD1 matching over 9 bases. CDR1 and CDR2 from the germline V gene are SGHTA and FQGTGA. The CDR3 loop spans 15 amino acids. V was clipped by 6 bases and J by 3 bases; unmatched bases: 6. Here the CDR3 reads CASRPGQGYNQPQHF. The CDR3 region has the DNA TGTGCCAGCAGGCCGGGACAGGGTTACAATCAGCCCCAGCATTTT.

V is TRBV5-5 and J is TRBJ1-6; TRBD1 might be the D (5 bases). In germline, CDR1 is SGHKS, CDR2 YYEKEE (reference sequence). Deletions cut 0 bases from V and 7 bases from J, with 11 bases between. The CDR3 is 15 residues long. DNA for the CDR3: TGTGCCAGCAGCTTGGCCAGGGTCGGGAATTCACCCCTCCACTTT. This codes for CASSLARVGNSPLHF.

The rearrangement links TRBV29-1 to TRBJ1-2; 7 bases map to TRBD1. The CDR3 is made up of 13 amino acids. Germline CDR1 reads SQVTM; CDR2 reads ANQGSEA. V lost 4 bases, J lost 1 base, and 3 bases stayed unmatched. CDR3 nucleotide sequence: TGCAGCGTTGGCCAGGGGGATAACTATGGCTACACCTTC. This sequence encodes CSVGQGDNYGYTF.

The table lists this clone with a few counts. The rearrangement joins TRBV6-1 to TRBJ2-1, with TRBD2 identical over 9 bases. From germline, CDR1 is MNHNS and CDR2 SASEGT. This CDR3 spans 16 amino acids. J lost 2 bases, V lost 3 bases, and 5 bases had no gene match. The CDR3 is CASSDPSGNAYNEQFF. The CDR3 DNA is TGTGCCAGCAGTGATCCTAGCGGGAATGCCTACAATGAGCAGTTCTTC.

The J gene is TRBJ1-2, the V gene TRBV7-2; D is ambiguous. The CDR3 has 14 residues. Germline V lookup: CDR1 SGHTA, CDR2 FQGNSA. The V end lost 1 base, the J end lost 4 bases, and 10 bases lay between the germline ends. CDR3 loop: CASSLEPGGYGYTF. DNA for the CDR3: TGTGCCAGCAGCTTAGAGCCGGGAGGCTATGGCTACACCTTC. The whole variable domain, remainder taken from reference TRBV7-2 and TRBJ1-2, is GAGVSQSPSNKVTEKGKDVELRCDPISGHTALYWYRQSLGQGLEFLIYFQGNSAPDKSGLPSDRFSAERTGGSVSTLTIQRTQQEDSAVYLCASSLEPGGYGYTFGSGTRLTVV.

The rearrangement uses TRBV5-1 and TRBJ2-4; 11 positions match TRBD1. The CDR3 consists of 15 residues. V shed 2 bases and J 7 bases; nucleotides not matched to a gene: 5. The germline V gene encodes CDR1 SGHRS and CDR2 YFSETQ. This chain's CDR3 is CASSFRTGGTNIQYF. The CDR3, as DNA: TGCGCCAGCAGCTTCAGGACAGGGGGCACCAACATTCAGTACTTC.

The V gene is TRBV6-1, the J gene TRBJ1-5; 11 nucleotides line up with TRBD1. Germline CDR1 and CDR2: MNHNS and SASEGT. The CDR3 runs 14 residues. Trimming at V came to 7 bases and at J to 4 bases, leaving 3 bases not matched to a gene. CDR3 sequence (DNA): TGTGCCAGCATCGGACAGGGGGCGAATCAGCCCCAGCATTTT. Residues: CASIGQGANQPQHF.

The genes are TRBV9 and TRBJ2-2; D remains ambiguous. Germline values: CDR1 SGDLS, CDR2 YYNGEE. This CDR3 region has 15 residues. Trimming took off 0 bases at V and 6 bases at J, with 12 bases between the two ends. The CDR3: CASSVVAPPAGELFF. CDR3 in DNA: TGTGCCAGCAGCGTAGTCGCGCCCCCGGCCGGGGAGCTGTTTTTT.

V usage is TRBV7-9 and J usage is TRBJ2-1; 13 bases agree with TRBD2. The V gene end was trimmed by 5 bases and the J gene end by 4 bases; junction bases not matched to a gene: 5. Germline CDR1 is SEHNR and CDR2 is FQNEAQ (reference sequence). The length of the CDR3 is 16 residues. Here the CDR3 DNA reads TGTGCCAGCAGCCCGAGGACTAGCGGGGGTTACAATGAGCAGTTCTTC. Translating gives CASSPRTSGGYNEQFF. The full variable domain, in which reference TRBV7-9 and TRBJ2-1 provide the parts outside the CDR3, is DTGVSQNPRHKITKRGQNVTFRCDPISEHNRLYWYRQTLGQGPEFLTYFQNEAQLEKSRLLSDRFSAERPKGSFSTLEIQRTEQGDSAMYLCASSPRTSGGYNEQFFGPGTRLTVL.

This rearrangement joins TRBV4-2 to TRBJ2-2; D might be TRBD1 (6 bases). Germline CDR1 is LGHNA and CDR2 is YNFKEQ. This CDR3 region has 18 residues. With 1 base removed from V and 2 bases from J, the gap between germline ends came to 17 bases. As DNA, the CDR3 is TGTGCCAGCAGCCAAGTTATATACAGGGACATCAACACCGGGGAGCTGTTTTTT. It translates to CASSQVIYRDINTGELFF.

The chain employs TRBV6-5 and TRBJ1-2; D possibly corresponds to TRBD1 (6 bases). V lost 5 bases, J lost 5 bases, and 12 bases lay in between. Germline assignment: CDR1 MNHEY and CDR2 SVGAGI. The CDR3 has 13 amino acids. The CDR3 DNA follows: TGTGCCAGCAGTGTCGGACAGTTATATGGCTACACCTTC. Encoded protein: CASSVGQLYGYTF.